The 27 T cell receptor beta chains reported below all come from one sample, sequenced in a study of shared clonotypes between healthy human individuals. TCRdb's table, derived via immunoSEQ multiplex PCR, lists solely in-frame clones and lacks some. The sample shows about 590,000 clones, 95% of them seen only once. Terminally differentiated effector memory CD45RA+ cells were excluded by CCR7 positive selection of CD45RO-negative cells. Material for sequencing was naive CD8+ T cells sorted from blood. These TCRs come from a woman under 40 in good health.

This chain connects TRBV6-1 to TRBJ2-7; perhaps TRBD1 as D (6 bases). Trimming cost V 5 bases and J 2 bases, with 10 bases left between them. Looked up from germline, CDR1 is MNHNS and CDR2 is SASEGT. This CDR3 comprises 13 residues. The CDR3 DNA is TGTGCCAGCAGTCGGGACACTCCCTACGAGCAGTACTTC. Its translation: CASSRDTPYEQYF.

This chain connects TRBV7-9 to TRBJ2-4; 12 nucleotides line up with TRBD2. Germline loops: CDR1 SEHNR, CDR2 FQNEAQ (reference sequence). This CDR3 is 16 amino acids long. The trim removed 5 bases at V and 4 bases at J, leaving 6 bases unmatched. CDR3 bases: TGTGCCAGCAGCATAGGACTAGCGGGACTAAAAAACATTCAGTACTTC. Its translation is CASSIGLAGLKNIQYF.

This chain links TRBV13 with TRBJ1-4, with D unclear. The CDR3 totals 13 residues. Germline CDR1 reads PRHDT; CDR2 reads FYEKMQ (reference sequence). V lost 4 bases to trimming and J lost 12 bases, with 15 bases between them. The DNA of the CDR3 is TGTGCCAGCAGCTACCTGCAGAGCGGGGAACTGTTTTTT. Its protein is CASSYLQSGELFF.

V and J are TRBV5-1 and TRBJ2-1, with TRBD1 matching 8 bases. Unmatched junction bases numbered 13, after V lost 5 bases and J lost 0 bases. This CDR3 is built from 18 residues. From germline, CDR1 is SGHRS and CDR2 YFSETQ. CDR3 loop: CASSLNPYRGSSYNEQFF. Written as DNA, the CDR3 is TGCGCCAGCAGTTTAAATCCTTACAGGGGGAGCTCCTACAATGAGCAGTTCTTC.

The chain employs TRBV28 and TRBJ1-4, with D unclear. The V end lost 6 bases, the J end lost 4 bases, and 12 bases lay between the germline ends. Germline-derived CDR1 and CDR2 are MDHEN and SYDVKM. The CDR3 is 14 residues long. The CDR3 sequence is CASSPGLNNEKLFF. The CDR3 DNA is TGTGCCAGCAGCCCAGGACTAAATAATGAAAAACTGTTTTTT.

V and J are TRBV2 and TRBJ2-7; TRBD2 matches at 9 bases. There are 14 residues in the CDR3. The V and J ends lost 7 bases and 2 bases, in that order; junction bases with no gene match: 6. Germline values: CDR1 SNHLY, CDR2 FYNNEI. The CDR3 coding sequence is TGTGCCAGCATGACCGGGACTAGCACCTACGAGCAGTACTTC. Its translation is CASMTGTSTYEQYF.

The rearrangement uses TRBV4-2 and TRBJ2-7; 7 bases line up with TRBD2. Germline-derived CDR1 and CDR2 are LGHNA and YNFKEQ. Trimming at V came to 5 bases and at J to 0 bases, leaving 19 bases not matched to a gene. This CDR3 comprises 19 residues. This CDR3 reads CASSLVLTSREESSYEQYF. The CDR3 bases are TGTGCCAGCAGCTTGGTTTTGACTAGCCGCGAGGAAAGCTCCTACGAGCAGTACTTC.

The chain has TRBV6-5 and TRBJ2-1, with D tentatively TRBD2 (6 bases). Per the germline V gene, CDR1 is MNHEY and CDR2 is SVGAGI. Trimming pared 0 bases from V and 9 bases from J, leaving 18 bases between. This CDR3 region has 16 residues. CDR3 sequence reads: CASSYSTGELHGEQFF. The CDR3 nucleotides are TGTGCCAGCAGTTACTCGACGGGGGAACTACATGGTGAGCAGTTCTTC.

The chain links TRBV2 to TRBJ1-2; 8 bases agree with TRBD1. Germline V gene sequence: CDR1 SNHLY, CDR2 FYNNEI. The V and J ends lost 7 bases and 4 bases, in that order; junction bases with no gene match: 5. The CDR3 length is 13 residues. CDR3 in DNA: TGTGCCAGCACCATGGACAGGGTCTATGGCTACACCTTC. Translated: CASTMDRVYGYTF.

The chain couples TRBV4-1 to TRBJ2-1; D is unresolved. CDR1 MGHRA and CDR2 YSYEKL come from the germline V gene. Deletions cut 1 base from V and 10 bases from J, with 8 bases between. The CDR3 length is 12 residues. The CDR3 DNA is TGCGCCAGCAGCCAAGGAGCTGGCGAGCAGTTCTTC. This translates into CASSQGAGEQFF.

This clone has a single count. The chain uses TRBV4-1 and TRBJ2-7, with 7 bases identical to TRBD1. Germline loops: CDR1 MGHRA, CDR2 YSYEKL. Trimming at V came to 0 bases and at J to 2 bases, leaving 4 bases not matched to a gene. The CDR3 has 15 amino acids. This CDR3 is CASSQDRDRTYEQYF. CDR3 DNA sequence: TGCGCCAGCAGCCAAGATCGGGACAGAACCTACGAGCAGTACTTC.

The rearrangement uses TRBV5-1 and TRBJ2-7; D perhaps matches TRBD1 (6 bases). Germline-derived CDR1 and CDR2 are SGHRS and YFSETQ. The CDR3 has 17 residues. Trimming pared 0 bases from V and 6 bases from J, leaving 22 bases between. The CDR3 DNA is TGCGCCAGCAGCTTGGCCGCTCGGGACAAGGGACGTCGCGAGCAGTACTTC. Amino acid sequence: CASSLAARDKGRREQYF.

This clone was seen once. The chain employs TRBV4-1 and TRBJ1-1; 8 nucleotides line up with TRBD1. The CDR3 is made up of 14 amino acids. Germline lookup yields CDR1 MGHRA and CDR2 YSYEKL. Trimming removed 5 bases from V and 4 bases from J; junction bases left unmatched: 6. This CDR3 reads CASSARGLRTEAFF. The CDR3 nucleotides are TGCGCCAGCAGCGCCAGGGGGCTTCGCACTGAAGCTTTCTTT.

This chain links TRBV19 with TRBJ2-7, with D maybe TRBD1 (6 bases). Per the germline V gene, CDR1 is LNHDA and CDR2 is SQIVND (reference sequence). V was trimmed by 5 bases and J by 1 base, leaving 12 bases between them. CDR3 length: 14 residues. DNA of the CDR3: TGTGCCAGTAGTCCGGGACAAAGATCCTACGAGCAGTACTTC. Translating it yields CASSPGQRSYEQYF.

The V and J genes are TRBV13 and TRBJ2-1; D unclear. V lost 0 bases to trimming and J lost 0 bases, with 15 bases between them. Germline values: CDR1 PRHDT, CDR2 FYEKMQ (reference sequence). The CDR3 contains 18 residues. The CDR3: CASSLGLFPPSSYNEQFF. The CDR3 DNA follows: TGTGCCAGCAGCTTAGGCCTATTCCCCCCGAGCTCCTACAATGAGCAGTTCTTC.

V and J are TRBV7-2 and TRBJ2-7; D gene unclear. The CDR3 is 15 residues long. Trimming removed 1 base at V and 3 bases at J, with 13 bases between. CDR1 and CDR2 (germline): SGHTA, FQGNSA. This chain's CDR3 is CASSLVLVRDYEQYF. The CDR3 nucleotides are TGTGCCAGCAGCTTAGTCTTGGTCAGAGACTACGAGCAGTACTTC.

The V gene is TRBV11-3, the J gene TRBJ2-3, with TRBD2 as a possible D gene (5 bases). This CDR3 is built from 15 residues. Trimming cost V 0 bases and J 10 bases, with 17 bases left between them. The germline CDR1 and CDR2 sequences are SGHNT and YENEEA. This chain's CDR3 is CASSLEGETGSSQYF. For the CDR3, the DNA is TGTGCCAGCAGCTTAGAGGGAGAAACGGGTAGTTCGCAGTATTTT.

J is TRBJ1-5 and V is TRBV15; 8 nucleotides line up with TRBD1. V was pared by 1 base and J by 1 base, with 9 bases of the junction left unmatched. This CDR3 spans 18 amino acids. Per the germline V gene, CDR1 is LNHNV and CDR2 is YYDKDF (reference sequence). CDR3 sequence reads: CATSRAGQEMLSNQPQHF. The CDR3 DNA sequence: TGTGCCACCAGCAGAGCGGGACAGGAGATGCTGAGCAATCAGCCCCAGCATTTT.

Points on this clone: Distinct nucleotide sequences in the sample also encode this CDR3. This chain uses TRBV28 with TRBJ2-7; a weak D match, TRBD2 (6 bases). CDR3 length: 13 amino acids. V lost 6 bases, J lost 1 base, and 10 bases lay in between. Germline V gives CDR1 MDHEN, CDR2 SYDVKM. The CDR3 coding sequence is TGTGCCAGCAGCCCCGCGGGGTCCTACGAGCAGTACTTC. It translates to CASSPAGSYEQYF.

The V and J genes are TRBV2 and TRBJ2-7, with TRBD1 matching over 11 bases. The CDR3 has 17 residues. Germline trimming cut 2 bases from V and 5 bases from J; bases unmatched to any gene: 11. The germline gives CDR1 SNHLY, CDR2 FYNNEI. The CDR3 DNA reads TGTGCCAGCAGTGAATATCTGTTGGGACAGGGGGGCCACGAGCAGTACTTC. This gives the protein CASSEYLLGQGGHEQYF. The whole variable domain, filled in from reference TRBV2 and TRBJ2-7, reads EPEVTQTPSHQVTQMGQEVILRCVPISNHLYFYWYRQILGQKVEFLVSFYNNEISEKSEIFDDQFSVERPDGSNFTLKIRSTKLEDSAMYFCASSEYLLGQGGHEQYFGPGTRLTVT.

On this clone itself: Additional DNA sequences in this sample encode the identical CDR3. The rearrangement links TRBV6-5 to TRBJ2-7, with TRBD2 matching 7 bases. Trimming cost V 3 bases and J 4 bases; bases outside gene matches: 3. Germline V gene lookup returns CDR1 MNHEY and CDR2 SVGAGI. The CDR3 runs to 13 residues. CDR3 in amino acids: CASSYREGYEQYF. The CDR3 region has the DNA TGTGCCAGCAGTTATAGGGAGGGGTACGAGCAGTACTTC.

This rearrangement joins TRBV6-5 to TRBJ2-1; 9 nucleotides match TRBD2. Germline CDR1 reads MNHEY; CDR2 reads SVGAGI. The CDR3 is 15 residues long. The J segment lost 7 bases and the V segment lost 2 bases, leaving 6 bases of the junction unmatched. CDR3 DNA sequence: TGTGCCAGCAGTTACGTTGCTAGCGGGACTAATGAGCAGTTCTTC. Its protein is CASSYVASGTNEQFF.

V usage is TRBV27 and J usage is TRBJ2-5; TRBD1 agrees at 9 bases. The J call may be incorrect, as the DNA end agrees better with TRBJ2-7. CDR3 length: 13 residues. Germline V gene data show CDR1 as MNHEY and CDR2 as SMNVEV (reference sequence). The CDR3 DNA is TGTGCCAGCAGGGCCGGGACAGGGCACGAGCAGTACTTC. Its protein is CASRAGTGHEQYF.

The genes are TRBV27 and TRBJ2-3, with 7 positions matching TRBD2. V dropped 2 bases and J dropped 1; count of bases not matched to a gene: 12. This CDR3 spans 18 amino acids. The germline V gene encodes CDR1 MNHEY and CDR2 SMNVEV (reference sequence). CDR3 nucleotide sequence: TGTGCCAGCAGTTTAGAGGGGAATCTAGCGGACCGCACAGATACGCAGTATTTT. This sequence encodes CASSLEGNLADRTDTQYF.

CDR3 nucleotide sequence: TGTGCCAGTAGTTGGTCCCACCACCCCGACAATGAGCAGTTCTTC. Protein: CASSWSHHPDNEQFF. This chain links TRBV19 with TRBJ2-1; D not resolved. Germline assignment: CDR1 LNHDA and CDR2 SQIVND (reference sequence). Trimming removed 5 bases at V and 5 bases at J, with 16 bases between. CDR3 length: 15 residues.

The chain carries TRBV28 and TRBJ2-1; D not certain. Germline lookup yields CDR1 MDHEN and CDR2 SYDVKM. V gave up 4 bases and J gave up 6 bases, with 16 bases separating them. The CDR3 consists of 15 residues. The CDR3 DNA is TGTGCCAGCAGTTCCACCCTTCCGCCCCCCAATGAGCAGTTCTTC. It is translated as CASSSTLPPPNEQFF.

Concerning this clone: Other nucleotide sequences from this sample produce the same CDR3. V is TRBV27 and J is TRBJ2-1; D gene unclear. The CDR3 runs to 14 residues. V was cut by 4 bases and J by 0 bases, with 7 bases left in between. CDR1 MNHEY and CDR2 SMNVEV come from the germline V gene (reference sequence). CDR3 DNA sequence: TGTGCCAGCAGTTCGGTCAGCTCCTACAATGAGCAGTTCTTC. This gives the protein CASSSVSSYNEQFF.